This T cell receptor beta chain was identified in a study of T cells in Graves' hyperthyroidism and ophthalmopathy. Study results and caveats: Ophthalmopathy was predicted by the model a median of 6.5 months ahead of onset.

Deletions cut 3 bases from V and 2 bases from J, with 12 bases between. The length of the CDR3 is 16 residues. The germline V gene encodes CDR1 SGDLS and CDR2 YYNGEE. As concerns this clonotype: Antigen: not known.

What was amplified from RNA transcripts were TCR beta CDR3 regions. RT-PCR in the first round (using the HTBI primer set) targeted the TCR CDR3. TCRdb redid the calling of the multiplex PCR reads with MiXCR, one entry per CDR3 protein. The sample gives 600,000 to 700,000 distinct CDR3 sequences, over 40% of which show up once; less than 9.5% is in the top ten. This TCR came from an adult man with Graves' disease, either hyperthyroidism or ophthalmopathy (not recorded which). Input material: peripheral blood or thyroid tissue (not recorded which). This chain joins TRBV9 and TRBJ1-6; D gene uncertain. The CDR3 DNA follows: TGTGCCAGCAGCGCCGGAGACACAACCTATAATTCACCCCTCCACTTT. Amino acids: CASSAGDTTYNSPLHF.